These 18 T cell receptor beta chains were sequenced from one sample in a study of T cells after yellow fever vaccination. One entry per CDR3 protein results from TCRdb running MiXCR on the 5' RACE reads. The table lists 300,000 to 350,000 distinct CDR3 sequences, roughly 8% of them singletons. The sequences come from PBMCs, collected approximately 40 days after the first yellow fever vaccination. The receptors originated from a man younger than 35 who received the YFV17D yellow fever vaccine.

This clonotype was seen ten or more times. V gene TRBV28 combines with J gene TRBJ2-4; D not resolved. V was trimmed by 6 bases and J by 0 bases, leaving 12 bases between them. The CDR3 sequence is 15 residues long. Germline CDR1 reads MDHEN; CDR2 reads SYDVKM. The CDR3 region is CASSRTDVAKNIQYF. The CDR3 DNA sequence: TGTGCCAGCAGCAGGACCGACGTAGCCAAAAACATTCAGTACTTC.

This clonotype appeared a few times. The chain employs TRBV7-9 and TRBJ1-5; D unresolved. Per the germline V gene, CDR1 is SEHNR and CDR2 is FQNEAQ (reference sequence). The CDR3 has 14 amino acids. The V and J ends lost 1 base and 2 bases respectively, with 6 bases between them. The CDR3 sequence is CASSLDGRNQPQHF. For the CDR3, the DNA is TGTGCCAGCAGCTTAGACGGCCGCAATCAGCCCCAGCATTTT.

Regarding this clonotype: Since a much larger clone is just one base distant, this may be a read error. The chain has TRBV29-1 and TRBJ2-7; D possibly corresponds to TRBD2 (5 bases). The germline V gene has CDR1 SQVTM and CDR2 ANQGSEA. The CDR3 covers 11 residues. Trimming removed 6 bases from V and 6 bases from J, with 12 bases in between. The CDR3: CSVQRRSEQYF. DNA of the CDR3: TGCAGCGTCCAGCGGAGGAGCGAGCAGTACTTC.

The chain recombines TRBV11-1 with TRBJ2-4; TRBD2 aligns across 11 bases. This CDR3 region has 16 residues. The ends lost 2 bases at V and 5 bases at J; junction bases unmatched: 5. The germline V gene has CDR1 SGHAT and CDR2 FQDESV (reference sequence). Written as DNA, the CDR3 is TGTGCCAGCAGCTTAAGTCAACTAGCGGGGGAAAACATTCAGTACTTC. Its protein product is CASSLSQLAGENIQYF.

This clonotype was counted at least ten times. The V and J genes are TRBV6-2 or TRBV6-3 and TRBJ1-1; TRBD1 is a possible D gene (5 bases). Trimming left V 8 bases short and J 0 bases short, with 10 bases between. This CDR3 spans 13 amino acids. CDR1 and CDR2 (germline): MNHEY, SVGEGT. The CDR3 coding sequence is TGTGCCAGCGGCCGGGACTTGAACACTGAAGCTTTCTTT. Protein product: CASGRDLNTEAFF.

This clonotype was detected a few times. The CDR3 reads CASGVGTRNTEAFF. The CDR3 bases are TGTGCCAGCGGTGTGGGGACACGGAACACTGAAGCTTTCTTT. The V and J genes are TRBV6-2 or TRBV6-3 and TRBJ1-1, with D possibly TRBD1 on 6 matching bases. V was pared by 8 bases and J by 1 base, with 14 bases between. CDR1 and CDR2 from the germline V gene are MNHEY and SVGEGT. This CDR3 is 14 amino acids long.

This clonotype has a count of ten or more. The chain has TRBV24-1 and TRBJ2-1; D call uncertain. The CDR3 length is 11 residues. Germline-derived CDR1 and CDR2 are KGHDR and SFDVKD. V dropped 5 bases and J dropped 4 bases, with 2 bases sitting between them. CDR3 DNA: TGTGCCACCAGTGGATACAATGAGCAGTTCTTC. It is translated as CATSGYNEQFF.

The sample holds a few counts of this clonotype. The V gene is TRBV9, the J gene TRBJ2-3, with D possibly matching TRBD2 (7 bases). From germline, CDR1 is SGDLS and CDR2 YYNGEE. CDR3 size: 16 residues. Between the trimmed V and J ends, which lost 0 bases and 1 base, there was a span of 12 bases. The CDR3 DNA reads as TGTGCCAGCAGCGTAGATGGGGGGGCGCGCACAGATACGCAGTATTTT. It is translated as CASSVDGGARTDTQYF.

The V and J genes are TRBV29-1 and TRBJ2-1; 13 nucleotides align to TRBD2. CDR3 size: 14 residues. In germline, CDR1 is SQVTM, CDR2 ANQGSEA. Trimming took 4 bases from V and 5 from J; bases not matched to a gene: 2. The CDR3 DNA is TGCAGCGTTGGGACTAGCGGGGGCCACAATGAGCAGTTCTTC. It encodes CSVGTSGGHNEQFF.

This clonotype was counted at least ten times. The chain combines TRBV6-5 with TRBJ2-5; 9 nucleotides agree with TRBD2. Germline values: CDR1 MNHEY, CDR2 SVGAGI. This CDR3 comprises 14 residues. The junction had 4 bases not matched to a gene; V was cut back by 4 bases and J by 4 bases. In DNA, the CDR3 is TGTGCCAGCAGTTCCGCGGGAGGGGTAGAGACCCAGTACTTC. As protein: CASSSAGGVETQYF.

This clonotype was observed at least ten times. The V gene is TRBV20-1, the J gene TRBJ2-6, with D perhaps matching TRBD2 (5 bases). Germline CDR1 is DFQATT and CDR2 is SNEGSKA (reference sequence). The V gene lost 0 bases and the J gene lost 0 bases, with 12 bases spanning the gap. The CDR3 covers 17 residues. The CDR3 sequence: CSARDSGNLSGANVLTF. The CDR3 DNA reads as TGCAGTGCTAGAGATTCCGGGAACCTCTCTGGGGCCAACGTCCTGACTTTC.

At least ten counts were recorded for this clonotype. This chain links TRBV19 with TRBJ1-2, with a tentative D call TRBD1 (6 bases). The CDR3 contains 13 residues. CDR1 and CDR2 from the germline V gene are LNHDA and SQIVND (reference sequence). V was trimmed by 5 bases and J by 6 bases, leaving 13 bases between them. CDR3 sequence (DNA): TGTGCCAGTAGTCCGGACAGAGTCGATGGCTACACCTTC. Residues: CASSPDRVDGYTF.

This clonotype has more than one count but fewer than ten. This sequence joins TRBV7-2 and TRBJ2-1, with TRBD2 matching over 9 bases. CDR1 is SGHTA, CDR2 FQGNSA, per germline. CDR3 length: 13 residues. V lost 6 bases to trimming and J lost 9 bases; unmatched junction nucleotides: 6. This CDR3 is CASRPGAGGEQFF. CDR3 sequence (DNA): TGTGCCAGCAGGCCGGGAGCGGGGGGTGAGCAGTTCTTC.

This clonotype was picked up many times. The genes are TRBV30 and TRBJ2-5, with TRBD2 matching over 8 bases. The CDR3 totals 13 residues. CDR1 is GTSNPN, CDR2 SVGIG, per germline (reference sequence). Unmatched junction bases numbered 1, after V lost 1 base and J lost 3 bases. The CDR3 sequence is CAWSGGLEETQYF. Here the CDR3 DNA reads TGTGCCTGGAGTGGGGGACTAGAAGAGACCCAGTACTTC.

This clonotype has just a few counts. This chain joins TRBV20-1 and TRBJ1-1, with D uncertain. V was shortened by 2 bases and J by 8 bases, with 12 bases between the two germline ends. The CDR3 runs to 12 residues. The V gene's germline CDR1 is DFQATT and CDR2 SNEGSKA (reference sequence). This chain's CDR3 is CSARRAGKEAFF. CDR3 sequence (DNA): TGCAGTGCTAGACGGGCGGGGAAGGAAGCTTTCTTT.

This clonotype turned up a few times. J is TRBJ1-1 and V is TRBV5-5; D gene unclear. Germline V gene data show CDR1 as SGHKS and CDR2 as YYEKEE (reference sequence). This CDR3 has 14 amino acids. The V gene lost 4 bases and the J gene lost 3 bases, with 13 bases spanning the gap. CDR3 amino acids: CASSEDSRDTEAFF. The CDR3 DNA reads as TGTGCCAGCAGCGAAGACTCGAGGGACACTGAAGCTTTCTTT.

Comment on this clonotype: A read error is possible here, since a much larger clone lies one base away. This sequence joins TRBV28 and TRBJ2-7; 7 bases match TRBD2. This CDR3 spans 15 amino acids. The germline gives CDR1 MDHEN, CDR2 SYDVKM. Written as DNA, the CDR3 is TGTGCCTGCAGCGTCGACGGGGGGTACGCCTACGAGCAGTACGTC. Its translation: CACSVDGGYAYEQYV.

This clonotype showed up just a few times. CDR3 residues: CASSVAPGLAGGPGGQFF. In DNA form, the CDR3 reads TGTGCCAGCAGCGTAGCCCCCGGACTAGCGGGGGGCCCCGGGGGACAGTTCTTC. The chain is built from TRBV9 and TRBJ2-1; 14 nucleotides align to TRBD2. CDR3 length: 18 residues. The V segment lost 0 bases and the J segment 13 bases; nucleotides outside the gene matches: 15. Germline values: CDR1 SGDLS, CDR2 YYNGEE. Based on the CDR3 plus reference TRBV9 and TRBJ2-1, the full variable domain is DSGVTQTPKHLITATGQRVTLRCSPRSGDLSVYWYQQSLDQGLQFLIQYYNGEERAKGNILERFSAQQFPDLHSELNLSSLELGDSALYFCASSVAPGLAGGPGGQFFGPGTRLTVL.